Following are 8 T cell receptor beta chains from one sample sequenced in a study of Ad26.COV2.S vaccination and SARS-CoV-2 variants. Treatment in this sample: around 19 received Ad26.COV2.S at low or high dose, single or two shots; 5 received placebo; per-sample allocation not given. The samples were gathered on day 63 after the first injection of vaccine or placebo. Method: immunoSEQ multiplex PCR; TCRdb's copy keeps in-frame clones and lacks some. The sample shows about 440,000 clones, around 90% of them seen only once. The input for sequencing was peripheral blood, taken in a trial of Ad26.COV2.S vaccine versus placebo. The receptors were sampled from a person between 18 and 59 years old who received the Ad26.COV2.S COVID-19 vaccine or a placebo.

The chain carries TRBV7-8 and TRBJ1-3; D remains ambiguous. The CDR3 is 14 amino acids. Trimming shortened V by 5 bases and J by 6 bases, and 14 bases separated the two germline ends. Germline assignment: CDR1 SGHVS and CDR2 FQNEAQ. CDR3 residues: CASSLTVSLNTIYF. The CDR3 DNA reads as TGTGCCAGCAGCCTTACAGTCAGCTTAAACACCATATATTTT. The full variable domain, its missing parts supplied by reference TRBV7-8 and TRBJ1-3, is GAGVSQSPRYKVAKRGQDVALRCDPISGHVSLFWYQQALGQGPEFLTYFQNEAQLDKSGLPSDRFFAERPEGSVSTLKIQRTQQEDSAVYLCASSLTVSLNTIYFGEGSWLTVV.

This chain uses TRBV6-2 or TRBV6-3 with TRBJ2-1; TRBD2 aligns across 11 bases. The trim removed 6 bases at V and 4 bases at J, leaving 5 bases unmatched. This CDR3 has 15 residues. Germline CDR1 and CDR2: MNHEY and SVGEGT. This CDR3 reads CASSPGTSGYNEQFF. As DNA, the CDR3 is TGTGCCAGCAGCCCCGGGACTAGCGGATACAATGAGCAGTTCTTC.

The rearrangement links TRBV28 to TRBJ2-7, with 9 bases aligning to TRBD1. The germline gives CDR1 MDHEN, CDR2 SYDVKM. The CDR3 covers 14 residues. After removal of 5 bases from V and 4 bases from J, the junction contained 6 bases not matched to a gene. The CDR3 region is CASSNRGRRYEQYF. As DNA, the CDR3 is TGTGCCAGCAGTAACAGGGGGCGGAGGTACGAGCAGTACTTC. The full variable domain, in which reference TRBV28 and TRBJ2-7 provide the parts outside the CDR3, is DVKVTQSSRYLVKRTGEKVFLECVQDMDHENMFWYRQDPGLGLRLIYFSYDVKMKEKGDIPEGYSVSREKKERFSLILESASTNQTSMYLCASSNRGRRYEQYFGPGTRLTVT.

In regard to this clone: Additional DNA sequences in this sample encode the identical CDR3. The chain couples TRBV7-2 to TRBJ2-1; D unresolved. Germline CDR1 SGHTA, CDR2 FQGNSA. Deletions cut 0 bases from V and 3 bases from J, with 3 bases between. The CDR3 covers 13 residues. In nucleotides, the CDR3 is TGTGCCAGCAGCTTAGCGAGCTACAATGAGCAGTTCTTC. Translating gives CASSLASYNEQFF.

V usage is TRBV7-2 and J usage is TRBJ2-6; D gene unclear. Trimming took off 0 bases at V and 4 bases at J, with 10 bases between the two ends. Germline V CDR1 and CDR2: SGHTA, FQGNSA. The CDR3 is 16 residues long. This CDR3 is CASSLARVTGANVLTF. As DNA, the CDR3 is TGTGCCAGCAGCTTAGCTAGGGTAACAGGGGCCAACGTCCTGACTTTC.

A single count supports this clone. The chain links TRBV2 to TRBJ2-7; a weak D match, TRBD1 (5 bases). Germline CDR1 reads SNHLY; CDR2 reads FYNNEI. The V and J ends lost 3 bases and 3 bases respectively, with 12 bases between them. This CDR3 contains 14 residues. The CDR3 sequence is CASSDWGSVYEQYF. For the CDR3, the DNA is TGTGCCAGCAGTGATTGGGGCAGTGTCTACGAGCAGTACTTC.

With respect to this clone: Germline and junction disagree at one end, which may indicate a read error. V usage is TRBV7-7 and J usage is TRBJ2-5; the match to TRBD2 covers 12 bases. CDR1 is SSHAT, CDR2 FNYEAQ, per germline (reference sequence). This CDR3 has 17 amino acids. The CDR3 loop reads CASSPRRWTSGEETQYF. In DNA, the CDR3 is TGTGCTAGCAGCCCGCGCCGTTGGACTAGCGGGGAAGAGACCCAGTACTTC.

The rearrangement uses TRBV15 and TRBJ2-1; D remains unclear. Germline CDR1 and CDR2: LNHNV and YYDKDF (reference sequence). V lost 5 bases to trimming and J lost 2 bases, with 7 bases between them. The CDR3 runs 13 residues. The CDR3 region has the DNA TGTGCCACCAGCGGCCTGACCTACAATGAGCAGTTCTTC. It translates to CATSGLTYNEQFF.